Below are 4 T cell receptor beta chains sequenced from a single sample in a study of vaccination and CD4 T cells after COVID-19. Antigens of these TCRs are unknown. Sequencing of the DNA from cultured CD4+ T cells was carried out with the Oncomine TCR Beta short-read assay. TCRdb independently ran MiXCR on the PCR reads; one entry per CDR3 protein. The table records about 20,000 distinct CDR3 sequences, 60% to 75% of them present only once. Described treatment: approximately 10-day PBMC culture with coronavirus spike peptide pools or control peptides (ViraFEST assay). Sequencing was performed on CD4+ T cells from blood, cultured in vitro. These receptor sequences come from a human donor who had recovered from COVID-19.

V usage is TRBV5-6 and J usage is TRBJ1-2, with D possibly being TRBD1 (5 bases). There are 15 residues in the CDR3. Germline values: CDR1 SGHDT, CDR2 YYEEEE. With 0 bases removed from V and 1 base from J, the gap between germline ends came to 10 bases. The CDR3: CASSLAGGVNYGYTF. The CDR3 bases are TGTGCCAGCAGCTTGGCTGGGGGAGTTAACTATGGCTACACCTTC.

The chain uses TRBV20-1 and TRBJ1-4, with a tentative D call TRBD1 (5 bases). Germline V gene sequence: CDR1 DFQATT, CDR2 SNEGSKA (reference sequence). CDR3 length: 12 amino acids. V gave up 6 bases and J gave up 12 bases, with 17 bases separating them. CDR3 DNA: TGCAGTGCCATTTCTGACGGGGGGGAACTGTTTTTT. Translation: CSAISDGGELFF.

This clonotype has just a few counts. The rearrangement links TRBV6-2 or TRBV6-3 to TRBJ2-3; unclear D gene. Germline V CDR1 and CDR2: MNHEY, SVGEGT. The length of the CDR3 is 13 residues. The V end was cut by 1 base, the J end by 7 bases, with 9 bases between. The CDR3 sequence: CASSYFGYNTQYF. The CDR3 region has the DNA TGTGCCAGCAGTTACTTTGGATATAATACGCAGTATTTT.

The chain recombines TRBV5-1 with TRBJ1-5; D gene uncertain. The germline V and J ends were trimmed by 0 bases and 7 bases, with 14 bases remaining between them. Germline V gene sequence: CDR1 SGHRS, CDR2 YFSETQ. The CDR3 totals 15 residues. This chain's CDR3 is CASSLEGRPWQPQHF. The CDR3 region has the DNA TGCGCCAGCAGCTTGGAGGGCAGGCCTTGGCAGCCCCAGCATTTT.